This T cell receptor (beta chain) is from a study of T-cell reconstitution after alpha-beta-depleted transplantation in children. Within the sample, this clonotype is medium-sized. Unique molecular identifiers were incorporated when the TCRbeta library was constructed. TCRdb processed the PCR reads anew with MiXCR; each CDR3 protein has one entry. The table shows around 64,000 distinct CDR3 sequences, with approximately 11% occurring only once. Germline CDR1 reads MNHEY; CDR2 reads SMNVEV (reference sequence). The CDR3 spans 15 residues. V shed 7 bases, J shed 3 bases, and the junction held 6 bases outside the gene matches.

The chain carries TRBV27 and TRBJ2-3; 11 bases are shared with TRBD2. The sequence derives from a boy younger than 18 with acute myeloid leukemia, due to receive a stem cell transplant. Sequenced material: PBMCs, taken before TCRalphabeta/CD19-depleted stem cell transplant. CDR3 protein: CASKYLAGGTDTQYF. As DNA, the CDR3 is TGTGCCAGCAAATACCTAGCGGGAGGAACAGATACGCAGTATTTT.